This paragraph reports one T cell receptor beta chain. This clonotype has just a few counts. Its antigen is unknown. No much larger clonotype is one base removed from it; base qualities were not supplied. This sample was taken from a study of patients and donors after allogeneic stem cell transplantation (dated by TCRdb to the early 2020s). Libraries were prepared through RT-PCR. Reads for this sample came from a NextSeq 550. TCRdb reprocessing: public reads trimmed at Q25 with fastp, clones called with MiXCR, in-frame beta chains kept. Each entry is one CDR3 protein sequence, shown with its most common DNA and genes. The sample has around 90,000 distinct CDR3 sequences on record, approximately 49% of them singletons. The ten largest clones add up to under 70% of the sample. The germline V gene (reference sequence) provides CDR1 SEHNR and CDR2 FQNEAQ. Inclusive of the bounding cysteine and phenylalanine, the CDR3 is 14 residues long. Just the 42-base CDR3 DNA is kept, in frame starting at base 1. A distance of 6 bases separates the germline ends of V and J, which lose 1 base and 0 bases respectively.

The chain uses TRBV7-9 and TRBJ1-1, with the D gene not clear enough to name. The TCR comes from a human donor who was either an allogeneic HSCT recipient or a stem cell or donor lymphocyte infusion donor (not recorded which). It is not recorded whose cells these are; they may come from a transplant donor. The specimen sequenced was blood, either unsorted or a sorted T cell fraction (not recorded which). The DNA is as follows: TGTGCCAGCAGCTTAGTTATGATGAACACTGAAGCTTTCTTT. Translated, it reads CASSLVMMNTEAFF.